The rows below give T cell receptor beta chains drawn from one sample of a study of Graves' ophthalmopathy and Graves' hyperthyroidism. In TCRdb, the multiplex PCR reads were re-called with MiXCR into one record per CDR3 protein. The sample yields 200,000 to 250,000 distinct CDR3 sequences, around a fifth seen once. Sequenced: peripheral blood. All receptors derive from a woman aged 45 to 65 with Graves' ophthalmopathy. Both conserved end residues are part of each CDR3. D genes are given only for firm matches. Expanded clones get a size class; other rows say once, few or many, or leave the size out.

d_gene | abundance | j_gene | v_gene | CDR3aa | CDR3nt
TRBD1 | many | TRBJ2-5 | TRBV19 | CASSSRTGSQETQYF | TGTGCCAGTAGTAGCCGGACAGGGTCCCAAGAGACCCAGTACTTC
NA | many | TRBJ2-5 | TRBV4-2 | CASSQDSPSGETQYF | TGTGCCAGCAGCCAAGATTCCCCTTCGGGAGAGACCCAGTACTTC
TRBD2 | NA | TRBJ2-2 | TRBV2 | CASSEAAGDTGELFF | TGTGCCAGCAGTGAAGCAGCGGGGGACACCGGGGAGCTGTTTTTT
NA | many | TRBJ2-7 | TRBV15 | CATSRDKGEAREQYF | TGTGCCACCAGCAGAGATAAGGGTGAAGCGAGGGAGCAGTACTTC
NA | many | TRBJ2-7 | TRBV7-2 | CASTPEVGPSHEQYF | TGTGCCAGCACCCCGGAGGTAGGGCCAAGCCACGAGCAGTACTTC
NA | few | TRBJ1-1 | TRBV7-9 | CASSLGWGENTEAFF | TGTGCCAGCAGCTTAGGGTGGGGGGAAAACACTGAAGCTTTCTTT
NA | many | TRBJ1-3 | TRBV29-1 | CSVEGEGGSSGNTIYF | TGCAGCGTTGAAGGAGAAGGGGGGAGCTCTGGAAACACCATATATTTT
NA | once | TRBJ1-1 | TRBV14 | CASSQVGGAGTEAFF | TGTGCCAGCAGCCAAGTCGGGGGCGCGGGGACTGAAGCTTTCTTT
TRBD1 | many | TRBJ2-7 | TRBV5-1 | CASARDGQGAYEQYF | TGCGCCAGCGCGCGGGACGGACAGGGGGCGTACGAGCAGTACTTC
NA | many | TRBJ1-1 | TRBV28 | CASSLPLWGTEAFF | TGTGCCAGCAGTTTACCACTTTGGGGCACTGAAGCTTTCTTT
TRBD1 | NA | TRBJ2-5 | TRBV5-1 | CASSSSSGGQETQYF | TGCGCCAGCAGCTCTAGCTCAGGGGGCCAAGAGACCCAGTACTTC
NA | many | TRBJ2-7 | TRBV24-1 | CATSEVNSYEQYF | TGTGCCACCAGTGAGGTCAACTCCTACGAGCAGTACTTC
NA | many | TRBJ2-7 | TRBV20-1 | CSAGKAAVKYEQYF | TGCAGTGCTGGAAAGGCAGCGGTAAAATACGAGCAGTACTTC
NA | many | TRBJ2-2 | TRBV14 | CASSSTKVYFRPAGELFF | TGTGCCAGCAGCTCGACAAAGGTCTACTTCAGGCCGGCCGGGGAGCTGTTTTTT
TRBD2 | many | TRBJ2-6 | TRBV2 | CASSPKPGLEHSGANVLTF | TGTGCCAGCAGTCCCAAACCGGGACTAGAGCACTCTGGGGCCAACGTCCTGACTTTC
NA | many | TRBJ1-5 | TRBV12-3/TRBV12-4 | CASTIGGYNQPQHF | TGTGCCAGCACCATAGGAGGGTATAATCAGCCCCAGCATTTT
NA | NA | TRBJ2-7 | TRBV7-2 | CASSWMDQYEQYF | TGTGCCAGCAGCTGGATGGACCAATACGAGCAGTACTTC
TRBD1 | NA | TRBJ1-2 | TRBV5-1 | CASSGGTGPEYGYTF | TGCGCCAGCAGCGGAGGGACAGGGCCGGAGTATGGCTACACCTTC
TRBD2 | few | TRBJ2-2 | TRBV20-1 | CSAPSGRNTGELFF | TGCAGTGCTCCGAGCGGGAGGAACACCGGGGAGCTGTTTTTT
NA | many | TRBJ1-5 | TRBV12-3/TRBV12-4 | CASKGGGGGIQPQHF | TGTGCCAGCAAAGGTGGTGGGGGGGGAATCCAGCCCCAGCATTTT
NA | many | TRBJ1-1 | TRBV6-5 | CAGQTNTEAFF | TGTGCGGGGCAGACGAACACTGAAGCTTTCTTT
NA | NA | TRBJ1-2 | TRBV12-3/TRBV12-4 | CASSYAPQGDYGYTF | TGTGCCAGCAGTTACGCCCCTCAGGGTGACTATGGCTACACCTTC
TRBD1 | many | TRBJ2-7 | TRBV30 | CAWAHRGTYEQYF | TGTGCCTGGGCTCACAGGGGAACCTACGAGCAGTACTTC
NA | many | TRBJ1-2 | TRBV5-1 | CASSQNNYGYTF | TGCGCCAGCAGCCAGAATAACTATGGCTACACCTTC
NA | many | TRBJ2-7 | TRBV6-5 | CASTAALRREQYF | TGTGCCAGCACGGCAGCCCTACGGCGGGAGCAGTACTTC
NA | NA | TRBJ1-1 | TRBV7-3 | CASSSRTGAEAFF | TGTGCCAGCAGCTCCCGGACGGGGGCGGAAGCTTTCTTT
TRBD1 | NA | TRBJ2-4 | TRBV12-3/TRBV12-4 | CASSGQGSNIQYF | TGTGCCAGCAGTGGACAGGGTTCAAACATTCAGTACTTC
NA | NA | TRBJ1-2 | TRBV19 | CASSIDLFVNYDYIF | TGTGCCAGTAGTATAGATCTCTTCGTGAACTATGACTACATCTTC
NA | many | TRBJ2-7 | TRBV10-3 | CAISLSGQGEQYF | TGTGCCATCAGTTTGAGCGGGCAGGGCGAGCAGTACTTC
NA | many | TRBJ2-7 | TRBV7-6 | CASSLFPPNPGPYEQYF | TGTGCCAGCAGCTTATTCCCCCCCAACCCGGGGCCCTACGAGCAGTACTTC
NA | many | TRBJ2-2 | TRBV14 | CASSKENVGELFF | TGTGCCAGCAGCAAGGAGAATGTCGGGGAGCTGTTTTTT
NA | NA | TRBJ2-7 | TRBV3-1 | CASSQGRTGQYF | TGTGCCAGCAGCCAAGGCCGGACCGGGCAGTACTTC
NA | few | TRBJ2-6 | TRBV4-1 | CASSLEGSGANVLTF | TGCGCCAGCAGCCTCGAGGGCTCTGGGGCCAACGTCCTGACTTTC
NA | many | TRBJ1-5 | TRBV6-5 | CASSYDSNQPQHF | TGTGCCAGCAGTTATGACAGCAATCAGCCCCAGCATTTT
TRBD1 | few | TRBJ2-7 | TRBV18 | CASSPTGNSYEQYF | TGTGCCAGCTCACCGACAGGGAACTCCTACGAGCAGTACTTC
TRBD2 | many | TRBJ2-7 | TRBV29-1 | CSAQGGLAGGSSYEQYF | TGCAGCGCTCAGGGAGGACTAGCGGGGGGCAGCTCCTACGAGCAGTACTTC
NA | many | TRBJ1-5 | TRBV10-1 | CASKWGNQPQHF | TGCGCCTCAAAGTGGGGCAATCAGCCCCAGCATTTT
TRBD2 | many | TRBJ2-7 | TRBV20-1 | CSAAGQGGYEQYF | TGCAGTGCGGCGGGGCAGGGAGGGTACGAGCAGTACTTC
NA | NA | TRBJ2-4 | TRBV14 | CASSQEAGPLLAKNIQYF | TGTGCCAGCAGCCAAGAGGCGGGTCCCCTTTTAGCCAAAAACATTCAGTACTTC
NA | many | TRBJ1-1 | TRBV6-2/TRBV6-3 | CASSYSFVRSELAGTEAFF | TGTGCCAGCAGTTACTCGTTCGTTCGTTCGGAGTTGGCTGGCACTGAAGCTTTCTTT
NA | NA | TRBJ1-6 | TRBV7-2 | CASSRSGTPDSPLHF | TGTGCCAGCAGCAGGTCCGGGACACCGGATTCACCCCTCCACTTT
NA | few | TRBJ1-6 | TRBV7-2 | CASNVQGAYNSPLHF | TGTGCCAGCAACGTTCAAGGGGCCTATAATTCACCCCTCCACTTT
NA | many | TRBJ2-7 | TRBV5-1 | CASRPNFVSYEQYF | TGCGCCAGCAGGCCGAACTTCGTCTCCTACGAGCAGTACTTC
NA | NA | TRBJ2-7 | TRBV3-1 | CASSQDWAAYEQYF | TGTGCCAGCAGCCAAGATTGGGCAGCCTACGAGCAGTACTTC
NA | NA | TRBJ1-5 | TRBV6-1 | CASSLQQAQPQHF | TGTGCCAGCAGTCTCCAGCAGGCTCAGCCCCAGCATTTT
NA | NA | TRBJ1-5 | TRBV10-3 | CAISAGNQPQHF | TGTGCCATCAGTGCAGGGAACCAGCCCCAGCATTTT
NA | many | TRBJ2-7 | TRBV4-1 | CASSLLQDGLYEQYF | TGCGCCAGCAGCCTACTACAGGATGGACTTTACGAGCAGTACTTC
NA | many | TRBJ2-4 | TRBV6-2/TRBV6-3 | CASSRDSQPINIQYF | TGTGCCAGCAGTCGGGACTCACAACCTATAAACATTCAGTACTTC
NA | NA | TRBJ2-5 | TRBV30 | CAWSVTGAQETQYF | TGTGCCTGGAGTGTAACGGGAGCGCAGGAGACCCAGTACTTC
NA | NA | TRBJ2-5 | TRBV28 | CASQTAQETQYF | TGTGCCAGCCAGACAGCCCAAGAGACCCAGTACTTC
TRBD2 | many | TRBJ2-7 | TRBV5-1 | CASKRTSGSHEQYF | TGCGCCAGCAAGAGGACTAGCGGGAGCCACGAGCAGTACTTC
NA | many | TRBJ2-2 | TRBV5-1 | CASKLGPGFTNTGELFF | TGCGCCAGCAAGCTTGGGCCAGGGTTCACGAACACCGGGGAGCTGTTTTTT
TRBD2 | many | TRBJ2-5 | TRBV7-3 | CASSLARGREETQYF | TGTGCCAGCAGCTTAGCGCGAGGGCGGGAGGAGACCCAGTACTTC
NA | NA | TRBJ1-3 | TRBV12-3/TRBV12-4 | CASSMGTIYF | TGTGCCAGCAGTATGGGAACCATATATTTT
TRBD1 | many | TRBJ2-5 | TRBV5-1 | CASSFRPGQQETQYF | TGCGCCAGCAGCTTTCGACCGGGACAGCAAGAGACCCAGTACTTC